This T cell receptor beta chain came from a study of shared clonotypes between healthy human individuals. Study-wide results and limits: The researchers took only blood, and tissue repertoires probably look different. The naive CD4 repertoires of a handful of donors were compared, and about 5% of clonotypes were shared. It was the non-shared clonotypes that had lower generation probabilities than clonotypes shared by all four donors.

Germline-derived CDR1 and CDR2 are MNHNS and SASEGT. V was pared by 6 bases and J by 5 bases, with 16 bases between. This CDR3 has 14 residues. The naive CD8 subset, CD45RO-negative cells positively selected for CCR7, excluded terminally differentiated effector memory CD45RA+ cells. Using approximately 200 ng DNA, 25,000 to 35,000 T cell genomes, the sorted-subset replicate PCRs were run. This table comes from immunoSEQ multiplex PCR, and its TCRdb copy is limited to in-frame clones, with some not included. Here the sample spans roughly 2.1 million clones, 90% to 95% being singletons. Turning to this clone: The antigen is unknown.

The clonotype comes from a man between 18 and 29 years old in good health. Some clones in this sample may be carry-over from other donors' samples. The sequenced material came from naive CD8+ T cells from PBMCs. The chain links TRBV6-1 to TRBJ1-2; the D is unclear. The CDR3 spells CASSPVGSSYGYTF. The CDR3 DNA is TGTGCCAGCAGCCCGGTGGGGAGTTCATATGGCTACACCTTC.